Listed below are T cell receptor beta chains from one sample, sequenced in a study of early stage breast cancer tumors. Sequencing was performed with immunoSEQ multiplex PCR; in TCRdb, only in-frame clones are kept and a portion is missing. In the table there are fewer than 30,000 clones, about 60% of which are singletons. The sequenced sample was breast tumor tissue. These receptor sequences come from a person in their fifties with breast cancer. Each CDR3 is given with its conserved first and last residue. Fields, in order: CDR3 protein, J gene, clone size, V gene. Part of the rows lack a size; the others show once, few, many or a class for expanded clones.

CDR3 protein: CAWSYSGTGHYGYTF
J gene: TRBJ1-2
clone size: .
V gene: TRBV30

CDR3 protein: CASRGDRLSGANVLTF
J gene: TRBJ2-6
clone size: .
V gene: TRBV19

CDR3 protein: CATSTVQRGGYTF
J gene: TRBJ1-2
clone size: .
V gene: TRBV15

CDR3 protein: CATSRVGGGKADTQYF
J gene: TRBJ2-3
clone size: .
V gene: TRBV15

CDR3 protein: CASSFPGQGADGYTF
J gene: TRBJ1-2
clone size: .
V gene: TRBV9

CDR3 protein: CAISESGRNTEAFF
J gene: TRBJ1-1
clone size: .
V gene: TRBV10-3

CDR3 protein: CASSLTGLRGEQYF
J gene: TRBJ2-7
clone size: few
V gene: TRBV5-6

CDR3 protein: CASSLGAVNQPQHF
J gene: TRBJ1-5
clone size: .
V gene: TRBV5-1

CDR3 protein: CASREGVYARAEAFF
J gene: TRBJ1-1
clone size: .
V gene: TRBV6-5

CDR3 protein: CATSRDQHQPQHF
J gene: TRBJ1-5
clone size: many
V gene: TRBV15

CDR3 protein: CASRQTGTGAFYEQYF
J gene: TRBJ2-7
clone size: few
V gene: TRBV25-1

CDR3 protein: CASSLRIGPTYEQYF
J gene: TRBJ2-7
clone size: .
V gene: TRBV5-6

CDR3 protein: CASSHSFMNTEAFF
J gene: TRBJ1-1
clone size: .
V gene: TRBV18

CDR3 protein: CASSYTPGTDTQYF
J gene: TRBJ2-3
clone size: once
V gene: TRBV27

CDR3 protein: CASSGDYSYEQYF
J gene: TRBJ2-7
clone size: .
V gene: TRBV19

CDR3 protein: CASSSGTGGLEQYF
J gene: TRBJ2-7
clone size: .
V gene: TRBV5-1

CDR3 protein: CARGPGQGVSGELFF
J gene: TRBJ2-2
clone size: .
V gene: TRBV7-9

CDR3 protein: CASSLGLERNNEQFF
J gene: TRBJ2-1
clone size: .
V gene: TRBV5-5

CDR3 protein: CASHLSLYGYTF
J gene: TRBJ1-2
clone size: many
V gene: TRBV6-5

CDR3 protein: CASSTGGGGYTF
J gene: TRBJ1-2
clone size: few
V gene: TRBV27

CDR3 protein: CASSRTLGRTSAAEQYF
J gene: TRBJ2-7
clone size: .
V gene: TRBV14

CDR3 protein: CSVVRTSDNEQFF
J gene: TRBJ2-1
clone size: .
V gene: TRBV29-1

CDR3 protein: CASNPATTHTEAFF
J gene: TRBJ1-1
clone size: .
V gene: TRBV2

CDR3 protein: CASSSHGTGTNTEAFF
J gene: TRBJ1-1
clone size: .
V gene: TRBV5-1

CDR3 protein: CASSIVAGGTGELFF
J gene: TRBJ2-2
clone size: few
V gene: TRBV19

CDR3 protein: CASSLLSFGTGDTDTQYF
J gene: TRBJ2-3
clone size: .
V gene: TRBV7-8

CDR3 protein: CASSVDSGSLEAFF
J gene: TRBJ1-1
clone size: .
V gene: TRBV9

CDR3 protein: CASSPGIAGGPQETQYF
J gene: TRBJ2-5
clone size: medium-sized
V gene: TRBV5-1

CDR3 protein: CASSEVAGGGYTQYF
J gene: TRBJ2-3
clone size: .
V gene: TRBV10-2

CDR3 protein: CAISEGPGLAGRPYEQYF
J gene: TRBJ2-7
clone size: .
V gene: TRBV10-3

CDR3 protein: CASSRVWGASYNEQFF
J gene: TRBJ2-1
clone size: .
V gene: TRBV27

CDR3 protein: CSAWGDEQYF
J gene: TRBJ2-7
clone size: few
V gene: TRBV20-1

CDR3 protein: CASSLIFTDTQYF
J gene: TRBJ2-3
clone size: .
V gene: TRBV7-3

CDR3 protein: CASSVDGGTQYF
J gene: TRBJ2-3
clone size: few
V gene: TRBV9

CDR3 protein: CASSPTDNYGYTF
J gene: TRBJ1-2
clone size: .
V gene: TRBV2

CDR3 protein: CASREELAKNIQYF
J gene: TRBJ2-4
clone size: .
V gene: TRBV19

CDR3 protein: CASSQRLAASYEQYF
J gene: TRBJ2-7
clone size: .
V gene: TRBV19

CDR3 protein: CAWSRTGQGETQYF
J gene: TRBJ2-5
clone size: .
V gene: TRBV30

CDR3 protein: CASSERVEGKLFF
J gene: TRBJ1-4
clone size: once
V gene: TRBV6-1

CDR3 protein: CASSEAPGLAGGYTGELFF
J gene: TRBJ2-2
clone size: once
V gene: TRBV2

CDR3 protein: CASSPPGAAGGYTF
J gene: TRBJ1-2
clone size: .
V gene: TRBV7-2

CDR3 protein: CAIKGAAPDTQYF
J gene: TRBJ2-3
clone size: .
V gene: TRBV10-3